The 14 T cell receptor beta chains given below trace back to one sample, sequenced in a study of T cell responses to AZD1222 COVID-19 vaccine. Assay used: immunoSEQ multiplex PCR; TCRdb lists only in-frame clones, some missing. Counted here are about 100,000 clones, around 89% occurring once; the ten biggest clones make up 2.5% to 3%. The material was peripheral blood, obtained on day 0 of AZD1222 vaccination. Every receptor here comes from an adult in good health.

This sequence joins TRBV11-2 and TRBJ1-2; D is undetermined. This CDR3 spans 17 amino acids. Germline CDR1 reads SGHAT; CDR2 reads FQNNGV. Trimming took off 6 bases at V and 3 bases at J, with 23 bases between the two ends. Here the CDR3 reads CASRSTYDQVHHYGYTF. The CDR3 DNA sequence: TGTGCCAGCAGATCCACCTACGACCAAGTGCATCACTATGGCTACACCTTC.

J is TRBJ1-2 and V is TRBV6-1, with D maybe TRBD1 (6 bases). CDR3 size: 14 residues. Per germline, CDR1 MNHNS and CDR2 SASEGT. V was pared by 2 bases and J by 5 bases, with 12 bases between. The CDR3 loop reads CASSERTGRYGYTF. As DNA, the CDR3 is TGTGCCAGCAGTGAACGTACAGGGCGATATGGCTACACCTTC.

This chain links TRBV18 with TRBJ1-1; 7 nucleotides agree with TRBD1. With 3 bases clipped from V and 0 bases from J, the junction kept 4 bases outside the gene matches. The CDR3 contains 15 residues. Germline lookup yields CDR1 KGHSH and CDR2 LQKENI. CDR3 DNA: TGTGCCAGCTCACCCGAGACAGGGATGAACACTGAAGCTTTCTTT. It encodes CASSPETGMNTEAFF.

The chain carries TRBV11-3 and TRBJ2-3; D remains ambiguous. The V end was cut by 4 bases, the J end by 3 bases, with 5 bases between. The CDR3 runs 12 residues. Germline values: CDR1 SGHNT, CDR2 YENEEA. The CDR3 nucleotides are TGTGCCAGCAGCTCTGGGACAGATACGCAGTATTTT. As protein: CASSSGTDTQYF.

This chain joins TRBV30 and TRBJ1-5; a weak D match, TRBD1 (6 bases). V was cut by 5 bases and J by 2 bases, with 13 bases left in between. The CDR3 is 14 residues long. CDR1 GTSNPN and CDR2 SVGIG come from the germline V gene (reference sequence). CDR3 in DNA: TGTGCCTGGGGCAAGGGGGATGGCAATCAGCCCCAGCATTTT. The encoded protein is CAWGKGDGNQPQHF.

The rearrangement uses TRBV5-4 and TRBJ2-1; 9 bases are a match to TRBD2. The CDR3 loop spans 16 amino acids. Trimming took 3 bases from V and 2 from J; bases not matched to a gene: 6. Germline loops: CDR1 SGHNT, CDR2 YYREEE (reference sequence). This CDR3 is CASSSAGGRAYNEQFF. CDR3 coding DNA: TGTGCCAGCAGCTCTGCGGGCGGGAGGGCCTACAATGAGCAGTTCTTC.

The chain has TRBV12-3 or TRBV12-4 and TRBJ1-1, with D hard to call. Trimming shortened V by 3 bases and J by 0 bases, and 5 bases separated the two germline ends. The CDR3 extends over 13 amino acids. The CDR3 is CASSFTVNTEAFF. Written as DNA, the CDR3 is TGTGCCAGCAGTTTTACGGTGAACACTGAAGCTTTCTTT.

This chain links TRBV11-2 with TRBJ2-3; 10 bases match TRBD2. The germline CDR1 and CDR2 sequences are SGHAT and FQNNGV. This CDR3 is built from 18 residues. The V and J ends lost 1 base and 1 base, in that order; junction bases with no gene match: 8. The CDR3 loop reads CASSLGSNGLAGTDTQYF. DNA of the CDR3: TGTGCCAGCAGCTTAGGTTCTAATGGACTAGCGGGCACAGATACGCAGTATTTT.

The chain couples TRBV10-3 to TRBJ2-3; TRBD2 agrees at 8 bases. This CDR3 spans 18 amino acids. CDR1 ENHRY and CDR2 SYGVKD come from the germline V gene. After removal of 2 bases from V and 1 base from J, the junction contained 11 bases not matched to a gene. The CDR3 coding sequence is TGTGCCATCAGTGAGAAAATTAGCGGGGCCAAAGGCACAGATACGCAGTATTTT. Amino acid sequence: CAISEKISGAKGTDTQYF.

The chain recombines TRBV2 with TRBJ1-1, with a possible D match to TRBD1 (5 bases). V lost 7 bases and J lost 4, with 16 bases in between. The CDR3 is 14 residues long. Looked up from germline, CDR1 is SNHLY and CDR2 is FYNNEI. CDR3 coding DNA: TGTGCCAGCATCCTCTCGGGGGGGTTCACTGAAGCTTTCTTT. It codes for CASILSGGFTEAFF.

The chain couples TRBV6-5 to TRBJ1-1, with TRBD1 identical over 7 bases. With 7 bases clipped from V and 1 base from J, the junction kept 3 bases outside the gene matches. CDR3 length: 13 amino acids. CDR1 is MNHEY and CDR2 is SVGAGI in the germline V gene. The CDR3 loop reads CASNRQGNTEAFF. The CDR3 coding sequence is TGTGCCAGCAACCGACAGGGGAACACTGAAGCTTTCTTT.

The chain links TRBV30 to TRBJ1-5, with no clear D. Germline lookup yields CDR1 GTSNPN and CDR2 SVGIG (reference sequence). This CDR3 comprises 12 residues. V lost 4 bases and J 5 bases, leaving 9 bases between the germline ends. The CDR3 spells CAWNFPDQPQHF. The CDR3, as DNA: TGTGCCTGGAATTTTCCCGATCAGCCCCAGCATTTT.

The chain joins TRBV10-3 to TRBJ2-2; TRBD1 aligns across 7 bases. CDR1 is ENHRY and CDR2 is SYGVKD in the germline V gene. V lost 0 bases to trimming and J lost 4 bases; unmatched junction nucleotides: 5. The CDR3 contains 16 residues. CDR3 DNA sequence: TGTGCCATCAGTGAGTCTCCACACAGGGGCACCGGGGAGCTGTTTTTT. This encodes CAISESPHRGTGELFF.

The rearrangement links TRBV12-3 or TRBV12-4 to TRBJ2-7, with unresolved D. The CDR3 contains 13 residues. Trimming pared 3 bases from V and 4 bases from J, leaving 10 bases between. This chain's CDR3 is CASSFLRSYEQYF. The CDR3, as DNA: TGTGCCAGCAGTTTTCTTCGGAGTTACGAGCAGTACTTC.